This TCR beta chain emerged from a study of cytomegalovirus exposure and HLA in healthy donors. The study's findings and limits: V- and J-gene trimming of TCR beta was linked (in a later analysis) to a missense DCLRE1C variant. Through in vitro validation, three CMV-associated chains were shown to be specific for CMV antigens. Despite most TCR sequences being rare, some public TCRs occurred in many donors.

As to this clone: Its target is not known.

In the PCR, 60 Vbeta and 13 Jbeta primers were used. Authors' data handling: An analysis that came later counted some 85 million unique TCR beta chains, 9 million to 12 million shared. TCRdb's table, derived via immunoSEQ multiplex PCR, lists solely in-frame clones and lacks some. V, J and clone size were drawn from that table, and D and trimming were deduced from the DNA. Its listing shows about 64,000 clones. Material: PBMCs. The sequence came from a woman under 30 in good health and CMV-seronegative.

CDR3 nucleotide sequence: TGTGCCAGCAGTGAAGCGCTGGACAGGGGATACAATGAGCAGTTCTTC. This sequence encodes CASSEALDRGYNEQFF. The V and J genes are TRBV2 and TRBJ2-1; 9 bases are a match to TRBD1. The CDR3 has 16 residues. Germline loops: CDR1 SNHLY, CDR2 FYNNEI. Losses at the gene ends were 0 bases for V and 4 bases for J; bases not matched to a gene: 4. Combining the CDR3 with reference TRBV2 and TRBJ2-1 gives the whole variable domain EPEVTQTPSHQVTQMGQEVILRCVPISNHLYFYWYRQILGQKVEFLVSFYNNEISEKSEIFDDQFSVERPDGSNFTLKIRSTKLEDSAMYFCASSEALDRGYNEQFFGPGTRLTVL.